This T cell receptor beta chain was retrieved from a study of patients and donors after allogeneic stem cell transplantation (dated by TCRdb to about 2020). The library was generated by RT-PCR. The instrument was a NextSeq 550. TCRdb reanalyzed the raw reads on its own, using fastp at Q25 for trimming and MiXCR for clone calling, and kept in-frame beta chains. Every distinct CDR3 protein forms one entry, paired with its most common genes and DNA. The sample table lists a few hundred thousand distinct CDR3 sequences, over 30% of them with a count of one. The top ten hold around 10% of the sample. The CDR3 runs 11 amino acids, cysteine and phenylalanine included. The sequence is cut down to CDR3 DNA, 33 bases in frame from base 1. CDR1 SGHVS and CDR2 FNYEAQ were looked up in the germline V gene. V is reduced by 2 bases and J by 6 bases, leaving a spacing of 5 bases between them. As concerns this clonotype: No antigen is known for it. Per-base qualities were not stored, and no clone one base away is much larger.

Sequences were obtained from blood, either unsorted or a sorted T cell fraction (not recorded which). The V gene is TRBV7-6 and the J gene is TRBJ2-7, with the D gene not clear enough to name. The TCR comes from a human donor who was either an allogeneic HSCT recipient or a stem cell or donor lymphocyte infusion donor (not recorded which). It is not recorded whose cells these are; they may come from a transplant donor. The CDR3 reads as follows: CASSLPVEQYF. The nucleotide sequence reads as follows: TGTGCCAGCAGCTTACCTGTCGAGCAGTACTTC. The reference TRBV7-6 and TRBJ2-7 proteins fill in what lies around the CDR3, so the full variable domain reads GAGVSQSPRYKVTKRGQDVALRCDPISGHVSLYWYRQALGQGPEFLTYFNYEAQQDKSGLPNDRFSAERPEGSISTLTIQRTEQRDSAMYRCASSLPVEQYFGPGTRLTVT.